The 27 T cell receptor beta chains in this list originate from one sample, sequenced in a study of early T cells in non-severe SARS-CoV-2 infection. One entry per CDR3 protein results from TCRdb running MiXCR on the 5' RACE reads. Of 35,000 to 45,000 distinct CDR3 sequences detected, 6% to 6.5% appear once; the ten largest clones hold roughly an eighth. The sequenced sample consisted of whole blood. The receptor source for this set is an adult who was a healthcare worker with PCR-confirmed SARS-CoV-2 infection or an uninfected control (not recorded which).

This clonotype was counted a few times. V usage is TRBV7-9 and J usage is TRBJ2-1; D is perhaps TRBD2 (6 bases). The V end was cut by 0 bases, the J end by 8 bases, with 11 bases between. This CDR3 region has 14 residues. Germline V gives CDR1 SEHNR, CDR2 FQNEAQ (reference sequence). The CDR3 coding sequence is TGTGCCAGCAGCTTAGCGGCGGCTAGCGATGAGCAGTTCTTC. This gives the protein CASSLAAASDEQFF.

The chain uses TRBV28 and TRBJ1-2; 8 bases map to TRBD1. Looked up from germline, CDR1 is MDHEN and CDR2 is SYDVKM. J was trimmed by 4 bases and V by 4 bases; bases with no gene match: 8. The length of the CDR3 is 15 residues. CDR3 loop: CASSSQGVIGYGYTF. The CDR3, as DNA: TGTGCCAGCAGTTCACAGGGGGTAATCGGCTATGGCTACACCTTC.

This clonotype has ten or more counts. The chain couples TRBV7-6 to TRBJ1-1, with D hard to call. CDR3 length: 13 amino acids. The germline V gene has CDR1 SGHVS and CDR2 FNYEAQ. V was pared by 2 bases and J by 0 bases, with 4 bases between. The CDR3 here is CASSLLVNTEAFF. DNA for the CDR3: TGTGCCAGCAGCTTACTGGTGAACACTGAAGCTTTCTTT.

This clonotype was counted a few times. This rearrangement joins TRBV5-6 to TRBJ2-6; unclear D gene. Germline V lookup: CDR1 SGHDT, CDR2 YYEEEE. The V end was cut by 1 base, the J end by 0 bases, with 14 bases between. The CDR3 spans 18 residues. The CDR3 here is CASSLRPGRSSGANVLTF. CDR3 DNA sequence: TGTGCCAGCAGCTTGCGTCCGGGCAGGAGCTCTGGGGCCAACGTCCTGACTTTC.

The chain is built from TRBV30 and TRBJ1-3; D is undetermined. From germline, CDR1 is GTSNPN and CDR2 SVGIG (reference sequence). CDR3 length: 14 residues. V was trimmed by 0 bases and J by 0 bases, leaving 6 bases between them. DNA for the CDR3: TGTGCCTGGAGTGTGGGAGTCTCTGGAAACACCATATATTTT. As protein: CAWSVGVSGNTIYF.

In nucleotides, the CDR3 is TGTGCCAGCACCCCCATAGGAGTTTCCACAGATACGCAGTATTTT. Amino acid sequence: CASTPIGVSTDTQYF. The rearrangement links TRBV2 to TRBJ2-3; D ambiguous. Deletions cut 7 bases from V and 2 bases from J, with 16 bases between. The CDR3 contains 15 residues. From germline, CDR1 is SNHLY and CDR2 FYNNEI.

This clonotype was counted ten times or more. The rearrangement uses TRBV5-1 and TRBJ2-5, with D uncertain. The CDR3 length is 15 residues. Germline loops: CDR1 SGHRS, CDR2 YFSETQ. With 3 bases removed from V and 1 base from J, the gap between germline ends came to 13 bases. In nucleotides, the CDR3 is TGCGCCAGCAGCTCGACTGCCAGGCTCCAAGAGACCCAGTACTTC. Translation gives CASSSTARLQETQYF.

This clonotype occurred a few times. This chain connects TRBV5-1 to TRBJ2-7, with 11 bases fitting TRBD1. Trimming at V came to 4 bases and at J to 7 bases, leaving 4 bases not matched to a gene. CDR3 length: 13 amino acids. The germline V gene encodes CDR1 SGHRS and CDR2 YFSETQ. The CDR3: CASSAGQGGEQYF. CDR3 in DNA: TGCGCCAGCAGCGCGGGACAGGGGGGTGAGCAGTACTTC.

This clonotype was seen a few times. V and J are TRBV7-2 and TRBJ2-7; D is unresolved. The germline CDR1 and CDR2 sequences are SGHTA and FQGNSA. V dropped 2 bases and J dropped 6 bases, with 8 bases sitting between them. This CDR3 is built from 12 residues. CDR3 protein: CASSLRISEQYF. CDR3 DNA: TGTGCCAGCAGCTTAAGGATTAGCGAGCAGTACTTC. Based on the CDR3 plus reference TRBV7-2 and TRBJ2-7, the full variable domain is GAGVSQSPSNKVTEKGKDVELRCDPISGHTALYWYRQSLGQGLEFLIYFQGNSAPDKSGLPSDRFSAERTGGSVSTLTIQRTQQEDSAVYLCASSLRISEQYFGPGTRLTVT.

This clonotype was seen many times. The chain joins TRBV5-5 to TRBJ2-2; unclear D gene. This CDR3 is 14 amino acids long. CDR1 and CDR2 (germline): SGHKS, YYEKEE (reference sequence). Trimming shortened V by 2 bases and J by 0 bases, and 5 bases separated the two germline ends. For the CDR3, the DNA is TGTGCCAGCAGCTTCGTAACGAACACCGGGGAGCTGTTTTTT. This gives the protein CASSFVTNTGELFF.

J is TRBJ2-7 and V is TRBV5-1; 8 nucleotides agree with TRBD1. This CDR3 has 14 amino acids. V lost 5 bases, J lost 6 bases, and 10 bases stayed unmatched. In germline, CDR1 is SGHRS, CDR2 YFSETQ. Written as DNA, the CDR3 is TGCGCCAGCAGTCTCTGGCAGGGGGCGGGCGAGCAGTACTTC. Its translation: CASSLWQGAGEQYF.

With respect to this clonotype: A single base separates this from a much larger clone, so it may be a read error. The chain joins TRBV29-1 to TRBJ2-1, with TRBD2 matching over 13 bases. This CDR3 spans 16 amino acids. Germline CDR1 and CDR2: SQVTM and ANQGSEA. V was clipped by 5 bases and J by 6 bases; unmatched bases: 10. The CDR3 spells CSVPGPGTSGVNEQFF. For the CDR3, the DNA is TGCAGCGTTCCTGGACCCGGGACTAGCGGGGTCAATGAGCAGTTCTTC.

There are many counts of this clonotype. The J gene is TRBJ2-5, the V gene TRBV20-1, with 11 bases fitting TRBD2. With V trimmed by 2 bases and J by 5 bases, 7 bases remained unmatched. The germline V gene encodes CDR1 DFQATT and CDR2 SNEGSKA (reference sequence). The CDR3 spans 15 residues. The DNA of the CDR3 is TGCAGTGCTAGATTTCCTAGCGGGGGGCTGGAGACCCAGTACTTC. Translating it yields CSARFPSGGLETQYF.

This clonotype was observed at least ten times. The chain carries TRBV2 and TRBJ2-6; 10 nucleotides agree with TRBD1. CDR1 and CDR2 (germline): SNHLY, FYNNEI. The length of the CDR3 is 15 residues. V lost 6 bases and J lost 2; bases outside the gene matches: 1. The CDR3 region is CASSGQGAGANVLTF. The CDR3 DNA reads as TGTGCCAGCAGCGGACAGGGGGCTGGGGCCAACGTCCTGACTTTC.

This clonotype was found many times. The V and J genes are TRBV29-1 and TRBJ1-6; D not certain. V was shortened by 4 bases and J by 8 bases, with 12 bases between the two germline ends. Germline CDR1 reads SQVTM; CDR2 reads ANQGSEA. CDR3 length: 13 amino acids. The DNA for the CDR3 is TGCAGCGTTGGGAGCGCGGATGATTCACCCCTCCACTTT. Protein: CSVGSADDSPLHF.

This clonotype has a count of ten or more. This sequence joins TRBV19 and TRBJ1-5, with TRBD1 as a possible D gene (5 bases). The CDR3 has 17 amino acids. Trimming took off 6 bases at V and 0 bases at J, with 18 bases between the two ends. The V gene's germline CDR1 is LNHDA and CDR2 SQIVND (reference sequence). CDR3 sequence: CASRGGTDLYSNQPQHF. In nucleotides, the CDR3 is TGTGCCAGTAGGGGAGGGACGGACCTTTATAGCAATCAGCCCCAGCATTTT.

This clonotype showed up just a few times. The chain combines TRBV4-3 with TRBJ1-6, with unresolved D. This CDR3 has 15 residues. Germline CDR1 LGHNA, CDR2 YSLEER. With 3 bases removed from V and 5 bases from J, the gap between germline ends came to 11 bases. The CDR3: CASSHDVLDNSPLHF. The CDR3 bases are TGCGCCAGCAGCCATGATGTATTGGATAATTCACCCCTCCACTTT.

This clonotype has at least ten counts. This chain connects TRBV12-3 or TRBV12-4 to TRBJ2-1, with no clear D. The CDR3 sequence is 14 residues long. V shed 5 bases and J shed 8 bases, with 16 bases lying between them. CDR3 nucleotide sequence: TGTGCCAGCAGTCCCCGGTCTGATCGGCATGAGCAGTTCTTC. Its protein product is CASSPRSDRHEQFF.

The table lists this clonotype with many counts. This rearrangement joins TRBV2 to TRBJ2-5; 8 nucleotides line up with TRBD2. V shed 7 bases, J shed 5 bases, and the junction held 12 bases outside the gene matches. The CDR3 contains 15 residues. CDR1 is SNHLY, CDR2 FYNNEI, per germline. Here the CDR3 reads CASTGVALAVETQYF. In DNA form, the CDR3 reads TGTGCCAGCACTGGTGTCGCACTAGCGGTGGAGACCCAGTACTTC.

There are many counts of this clonotype. The chain is built from TRBV13 and TRBJ1-2; weak D call: TRBD1 (6 bases). With 5 bases removed from V and 3 bases from J, the gap between germline ends came to 13 bases. This CDR3 comprises 14 residues. The germline V gene has CDR1 PRHDT and CDR2 FYEKMQ (reference sequence). DNA for the CDR3: TGTGCCAGCAGCCCAGCCAGGGGATACTATGGCTACACCTTC. Protein product: CASSPARGYYGYTF.

The V gene is TRBV19, the J gene TRBJ2-4, with TRBD1 identical over 9 bases. The CDR3 consists of 16 residues. Germline CDR1 reads LNHDA; CDR2 reads SQIVND (reference sequence). The V gene end was trimmed by 3 bases and the J gene end by 3 bases; junction bases not matched to a gene: 6. The DNA of the CDR3 is TGTGCCAGTAGTATGCTGGACAGGGGTGACAAAAACATTCAGTACTTC. It codes for CASSMLDRGDKNIQYF. The full variable domain, completed using reference TRBV19 and TRBJ2-4, is DGGITQSPKYLFRKEGQNVTLSCEQNLNHDAMYWYRQDPGQGLRLIYYSQIVNDFQKGDIAEGYSVSREKKESFPLTVTSAQKNPTAFYLCASSMLDRGDKNIQYFGAGTRLSVL.

This clonotype was picked up a small number of times. The chain couples TRBV4-1 to TRBJ2-5, with D possibly being TRBD1 (6 bases). The CDR3 is 16 residues long. CDR1 and CDR2 from the germline V gene are MGHRA and YSYEKL. V lost 4 bases and J 1 base, leaving 16 bases between the germline ends. The chain's CDR3 is CASSPRGGGFQETQYF. The CDR3 DNA reads as TGCGCCAGCAGCCCCCGGGGTGGGGGCTTCCAAGAGACCCAGTACTTC.

This clonotype was observed at least ten times. Here the CDR3 reads CASSLNPLGDTQYF. For the CDR3, the DNA is TGTGCCAGCAGCTTAAACCCCCTAGGAGATACGCAGTATTTT. V usage is TRBV7-2 and J usage is TRBJ2-3; D remains ambiguous. This CDR3 contains 14 residues. The germline V and J ends were trimmed by 2 bases and 5 bases, with 11 bases remaining between them. The germline gives CDR1 SGHTA, CDR2 FQGNSA.

The rearrangement uses TRBV7-9 and TRBJ2-3; 15 bases are shared with TRBD2. Germline CDR1 and CDR2: SEHNR and FQNEAQ (reference sequence). Germline trimming cut 11 bases from V and 5 bases from J; bases unmatched to any gene: 11. The CDR3 is made up of 16 amino acids. The CDR3 is CAAGTSGGSRRDTQYF. The CDR3 nucleotides read TGTGCCGCCGGGACTAGCGGGGGGTCCCGCAGAGATACGCAGTATTTT.

This clonotype was detected many times. V is TRBV7-2 and J is TRBJ2-7; D call uncertain. The V gene's germline CDR1 is SGHTA and CDR2 FQGNSA. Trimming took 5 bases from V and 0 from J, leaving 5 bases between them. CDR3 length: 12 amino acids. The CDR3 coding sequence is TGTGCCAGCAGCGAGAGCTCCTACGAGCAGTACTTC. As protein: CASSESSYEQYF.

This clonotype was detected ten times or more. The V call is TRBV7-2, the J call TRBJ2-3, with a possible D match to TRBD2 (6 bases). The CDR3 contains 16 residues. Trimming shortened V by 1 base and J by 0 bases, and 11 bases separated the two germline ends. Germline CDR1 SGHTA, CDR2 FQGNSA. DNA for the CDR3: TGTGCCAGCAGCTTAGTGGCGGGATCTAGCACAGATACGCAGTATTTT. Translating gives CASSLVAGSSTDTQYF.

This clonotype was picked up many times. The CDR3 DNA is TGTGCCAGCAGCCAAAGACAGGGGGCTTACGAGCAGTACTTC. Protein: CASSQRQGAYEQYF. V usage is TRBV16 and J usage is TRBJ2-7; 10 bases align to TRBD1. V shed 2 bases and J 4 bases; nucleotides not matched to a gene: 2. CDR1 KGHSY and CDR2 FQNENV come from the germline V gene. The CDR3 spans 14 residues.